This is a list of T cell receptor beta chains from one sample in a study of T cell responses to AZD1222 COVID-19 vaccine. Sequencing was performed with immunoSEQ multiplex PCR; in TCRdb, only in-frame clones are kept and a portion is missing. The data show some 150,000 clones, over 90% seen once. This material consisted of peripheral blood, taken 28 days after the second AZD1222 dose. All receptors come from an adult who received the AZD1222 COVID-19 vaccine. Both conserved end residues are part of each CDR3. The D gene is left open where the match is weak. Expanded clones are given a class, and other clones once, few, many or no size at all.

V	size	D	J	DNA	CDR3
TRBV24-1	-	-	TRBJ2-3	TGTGCCACCAGTGATACAAATACAGGGACAGATACGCAGTATTTT	CATSDTNTGTDTQYF
TRBV28	-	TRBD1	TRBJ1-1	TGTGCCAGCAGCTCCAGAAGGGGGCTTGATACTGAAGCTTTCTTT	CASSSRRGLDTEAFF
TRBV24-1	-	TRBD1	TRBJ1-5	TGTGCCACCAGTGATCGAGGACAGGGGATCGGTCAGCCCCAGCATTTT	CATSDRGQGIGQPQHF
TRBV15	once	-	TRBJ1-1	TGTGCCACCAGCAGAGATCGTTGGGGCCTTGAAGCTTTCTTT	CATSRDRWGLEAFF
TRBV29-1	-	TRBD1	TRBJ1-4	TGCAGCGGAGGACAGGGGGCCGGGGAAAAACTGTTTTTT	CSGGQGAGEKLFF
TRBV29-1	-	-	TRBJ2-1	TGCAGCGTTGAAGATCCGGGGCAGTTCTTC	CSVEDPGQFF
TRBV28	-	TRBD2	TRBJ2-6	TGTGCCAGCAGTAGTCCTAGCGGGAGCTCTGGGGCCAACGTCCTGACTTTC	CASSSPSGSSGANVLTF
TRBV27	once	-	TRBJ2-3	TGTGCCAGCAGTTTAGGGACGTTCGATACGCAGTATTTT	CASSLGTFDTQYF
TRBV29-1	once	-	TRBJ1-6	TGCAGCGTTGATCCAGGGTTGGTGTCCTATAATTCACCCCTCCACTTT	CSVDPGLVSYNSPLHF
TRBV9	-	TRBD1	TRBJ1-5	TGTGCCAGCAGCGAGGGGGACAGCCTCAATCAGCCCCAGCATTTT	CASSEGDSLNQPQHF
TRBV7-8	-	TRBD2	TRBJ2-3	TGTGCCAGCAGCACCACAGGAGCGGGAGTTGGCACAGATACGCAGTATTTT	CASSTTGAGVGTDTQYF
TRBV10-3	-	-	TRBJ2-3	TGTGCCATCAGTGAGTCAGGACCCGGGAATGGGGCAGATACGCAGTATTTT	CAISESGPGNGADTQYF